This T cell receptor beta chain was recorded in a study of T cells after posttransplantation cyclophosphamide. Points from the study as a whole: Later blood repertoires were often dominated by clones from the donor CD8+ memory compartment.

Here immunoSEQ multiplex PCR was the method, and the copy in TCRdb shows in-frame clones only, minus some. The table lists roughly 14,000 clones, roughly 84% of them singletons, with 3.5% to 4% in the top ten. Control samples came 1 year after myeloablative marrow transplants with methotrexate plus calcineurin inhibitor. In the case of this clone: Its antigen is unknown.

The V gene lost 8 bases and the J gene lost 2 bases, with 15 bases spanning the gap. Germline V gene lookup returns CDR1 SGHVS and CDR2 FNYEAQ. The CDR3 has 14 residues. The origin of this receptor is a male patient aged 45 to 59 who received an allogeneic stem cell transplant from an unrelated donor, was CMV-positive, and had chronic GVHD only. The graft donor may have given rise to some T cells. The V gene is TRBV7-6, the J gene TRBJ2-5; a weak D match, TRBD2 (6 bases). The sequenced sample was PBMCs, obtained after an allogeneic stem cell transplant with a calcineurin inhibitor and methotrexate. The CDR3 region has the DNA TGTGCCAGCCTCCCCGGGCGGGGACAAGAGACCCAGTACTTC. It is translated as CASLPGRGQETQYF.